This T cell receptor beta chain appears in the sequencing data of a study of T-cell memory formation after mild COVID-19. Looking at the study overall: Clusters of TCRs were largely donor specific. Study-wide results and caveats: The pre-infection memory compartment contained some responding clones, suggesting cross-reactive memory joined.

CDR3 length: 19 residues. With 6 bases clipped from V and 6 bases from J, the junction kept 19 bases outside the gene matches. This clonotype was found a few times. Its antigen is as yet unknown. Sample barcodes and UMIs were carried by the TCR alpha and TCR beta cDNA libraries that 5'RACE generated with constant-segment primers. MiXCR was run by TCRdb on the 5' RACE reads, yielding one entry per CDR3 protein. The sample includes 350,000 to 450,000 distinct CDR3 sequences, about 24% of them seen just once. The genes are TRBV12-3 or TRBV12-4 and TRBJ2-1, with 11 bases identical to TRBD2. The sequence was obtained from an adult woman who had mild COVID-19 (a few samples of this study predate the infection). Cell type and time point are not known. The specimen was PBMCs or a T cell subset sorted from them (not recorded which). CDR3 residues: CASSPSRLAGRVGGNEQFF. DNA for the CDR3: TGTGCCAGCAGCCCGTCCCGACTAGCGGGGCGAGTCGGCGGCAATGAGCAGTTCTTC.